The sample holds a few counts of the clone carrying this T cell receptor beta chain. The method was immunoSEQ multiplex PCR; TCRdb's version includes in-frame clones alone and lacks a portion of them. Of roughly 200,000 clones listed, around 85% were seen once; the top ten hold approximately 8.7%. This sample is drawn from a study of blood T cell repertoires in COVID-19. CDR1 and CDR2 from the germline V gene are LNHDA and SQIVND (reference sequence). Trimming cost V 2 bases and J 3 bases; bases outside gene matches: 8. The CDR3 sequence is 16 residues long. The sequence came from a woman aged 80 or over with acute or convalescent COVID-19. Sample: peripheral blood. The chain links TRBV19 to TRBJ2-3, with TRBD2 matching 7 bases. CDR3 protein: CASSITGGALTDTQYF. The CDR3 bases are TGTGCCAGTAGTATAACGGGGGGAGCGCTGACAGATACGCAGTATTTT.